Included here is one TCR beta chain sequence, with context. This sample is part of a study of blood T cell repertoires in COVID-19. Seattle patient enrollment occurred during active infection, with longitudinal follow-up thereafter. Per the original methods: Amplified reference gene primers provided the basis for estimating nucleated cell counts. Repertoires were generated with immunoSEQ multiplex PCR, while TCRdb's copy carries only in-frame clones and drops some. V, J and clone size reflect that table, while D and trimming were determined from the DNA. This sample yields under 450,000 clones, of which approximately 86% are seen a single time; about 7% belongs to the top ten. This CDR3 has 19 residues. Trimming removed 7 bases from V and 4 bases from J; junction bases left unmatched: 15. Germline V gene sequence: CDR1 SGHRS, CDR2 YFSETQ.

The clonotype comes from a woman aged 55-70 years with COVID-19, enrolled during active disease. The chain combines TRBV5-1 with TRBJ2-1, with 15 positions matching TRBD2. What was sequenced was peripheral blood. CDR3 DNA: TGCGCCAGCGGATCCCCTCCAGGACTAGCGGGGGGGAGATACAATGAGCAGTTCTTC. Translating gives CASGSPPGLAGGRYNEQFF.